This T cell receptor (beta chain) was sequenced in a study of T cell responses to AZD1222 COVID-19 vaccine. Study background: Pooled together were second doses at about 4 or about 12 weeks. Broader study findings: Donors were mostly white British, more females; clonal diversity possibly underestimated. An increase in Spike-specific TCR breadth and depth was observed after two AZD1222 doses. At 160-218 and 743-854, vaccine-associated CD4 TCRs were dominant, and they spanned spike.

The CDR3 sequence is 14 residues long. V gave up 0 bases and J gave up 3 bases, with 10 bases separating them. Germline V gene lookup returns CDR1 SGHNT and CDR2 YYREEE (reference sequence). The table came from immunoSEQ multiplex PCR; TCRdb's copy has only in-frame clones and leaves some out. Here the sample spans around 130,000 clones, 85% to 90% being singletons. Turning to this clone: Its antigen is not known.

The sequences come from peripheral blood, collected on day 0 of AZD1222 vaccination. This TCR was recovered from an adult in good health. The V and J genes are TRBV5-4 and TRBJ2-7, with D perhaps TRBD2 (6 bases). CDR3 in DNA: TGTGCCAGCAGCTTGGGGCGGGGTAACTACGAGCAGTACTTC. It yields the protein CASSLGRGNYEQYF.